This T cell receptor beta chain emerged from a study of shared clonotypes between healthy human individuals. Only in-frame clones appear in the TCRdb table, and some are missing; sequencing was by immunoSEQ multiplex PCR. The top ten clones hold under 0.45% of a sample with millions of clones, more than 80% of them seen once. V was cut by 3 bases and J by 1 base, with 2 bases left in between. CDR3 length equals 12 residues. Germline V gives CDR1 SGHTA, CDR2 FQGNSA. A note on this clone: This specimen includes other DNA sequences encoding the same CDR3.

The chain recombines TRBV7-2 with TRBJ2-3; D unresolved. Input material: naive CD4+ T cells from PBMCs. The subset: CD45RA+ positively selected. The sequence came from a man younger than 35 in good health. Some clones in this sample may be carry-over from other donors' samples. The CDR3 sequence: CASSFRTDTQYF. CDR3 nucleotides: TGTGCCAGCAGCTTTCGCACAGATACGCAGTATTTT.